A selection of T cell receptor beta chains follows, all from one sample in a study of CD4 T cells in relation to SARS-CoV-2 and coronaviruses. Produced via immunoSEQ multiplex PCR; TCRdb's table is partial and in-frame only. The sample comprises around 35,000 clones, 80% to 90% of which are singletons, and approximately 3% rests with the top ten. Source material: memory CD4+ T cells from PBMCs. Receptor source: an adult with COVID-19. The CDR3 runs from the conserved cysteine through the conserved F or W. Fields, in order: J gene, D gene, clone size, V gene, CDR3 DNA, CDR3 protein. The D gene is left open where the match is weak. Size is omitted from some rows. Given values are once, few, many or a class for expanded clones.

j_gene: TRBJ2-5; d_gene: .; abundance: .; v_gene: TRBV5-1; CDR3nt: TGCGCCAGCAGCTTAGCGGCGATAAGAGAGGATACCCAGTACTTC; CDR3aa: CASSLAAIREDTQYF
j_gene: TRBJ2-1; d_gene: TRBD1; abundance: .; v_gene: TRBV7-2; CDR3nt: TGTGCCAGCAGCTTAGGAGTGACAGGGGGCTTCGATGAGCAGTTCTTC; CDR3aa: CASSLGVTGGFDEQFF
j_gene: TRBJ2-3; d_gene: .; abundance: .; v_gene: TRBV6-5; CDR3nt: TGTGCCAGCAGTCCATGGGCGGGGAGCACAGATACGCAGTATTTT; CDR3aa: CASSPWAGSTDTQYF
j_gene: TRBJ2-4; d_gene: .; abundance: .; v_gene: TRBV6-5; CDR3nt: TGTGCCAGCAACGTGGGGACATGGGGCATTCAGTACTTC; CDR3aa: CASNVGTWGIQYF
j_gene: TRBJ2-1; d_gene: TRBD2; abundance: .; v_gene: TRBV11-3; CDR3nt: TGTGCCAGCAGTTCTAGCGGGAGGGGCAATGAGCAGTTCTTC; CDR3aa: CASSSSGRGNEQFF
j_gene: TRBJ2-1; d_gene: TRBD1; abundance: .; v_gene: TRBV20-1; CDR3nt: TGCAGTGCTAGTCTCGGACAGGGGATGAATGAGCAGTTCTTC; CDR3aa: CSASLGQGMNEQFF
j_gene: TRBJ2-1; d_gene: .; abundance: .; v_gene: TRBV30; CDR3nt: TGTGCCTGGAGTAAGTTAGCCACCTACAATGAGCAGTTCTTC; CDR3aa: CAWSKLATYNEQFF
j_gene: TRBJ2-3; d_gene: TRBD1; abundance: .; v_gene: TRBV30; CDR3nt: TGTGCCTTGGACAGGGAGGTGACAGATACGCAGTATTTT; CDR3aa: CALDREVTDTQYF
j_gene: TRBJ2-3; d_gene: .; abundance: .; v_gene: TRBV19; CDR3nt: TGTGCCAGCATGAACGCAGATACGCAGTATTTT; CDR3aa: CASMNADTQYF
j_gene: TRBJ2-5; d_gene: .; abundance: .; v_gene: TRBV5-4; CDR3nt: TGTGCCAGCAGCTTGGAGGGTGGGGGAAGGTCATGGACCCAGTACTTC; CDR3aa: CASSLEGGGRSWTQYF
j_gene: TRBJ1-1; d_gene: .; abundance: .; v_gene: TRBV2; CDR3nt: TGTGCCAGCAGTGGGGACCTGAACACTGAAGCTTTCTTT; CDR3aa: CASSGDLNTEAFF
j_gene: TRBJ2-7; d_gene: .; abundance: once; v_gene: TRBV29-1; CDR3nt: TGCAGCGTTGTTAACAGGGACGCATACGAGCAGTACTTC; CDR3aa: CSVVNRDAYEQYF
j_gene: TRBJ2-7; d_gene: .; abundance: .; v_gene: TRBV6-6; CDR3nt: TGTGCCAGCAGTCCACCCTTTAGCTACGAGCAGTACTTC; CDR3aa: CASSPPFSYEQYF
j_gene: TRBJ2-3; d_gene: .; abundance: few; v_gene: TRBV5-4; CDR3nt: TGTGCCAGCAGCCCTGGGGATACGCAGTATTTT; CDR3aa: CASSPGDTQYF
j_gene: TRBJ2-6; d_gene: .; abundance: once; v_gene: TRBV10-3; CDR3nt: TGTGCCATCAGAAACAACAGGGTTTCTGGGGCCAACGTCCTGACTTTC; CDR3aa: CAIRNNRVSGANVLTF
j_gene: TRBJ1-1; d_gene: .; abundance: .; v_gene: TRBV27; CDR3nt: TGTGCCAGATCATTAAGCACTGAAGCTTTCTTT; CDR3aa: CARSLSTEAFF
j_gene: TRBJ2-7; d_gene: .; abundance: .; v_gene: TRBV3-1/TRBV3-2; CDR3nt: TGTGCCAGCAGCCAATTAGGGGGAGCGGGTGGGCAGTACTTC; CDR3aa: CASSQLGGAGGQYF
j_gene: TRBJ2-1; d_gene: TRBD2; abundance: .; v_gene: TRBV4-3; CDR3nt: TGCGCCAGCAGCCAAGATCGGTCTAGCGGGAGCAATGAGCAGTTCTTC; CDR3aa: CASSQDRSSGSNEQFF
j_gene: TRBJ2-2; d_gene: .; abundance: .; v_gene: TRBV6-2/TRBV6-3; CDR3nt: TGTGCCAGCAGTCGTAACAGGTTAGCCCCGGTGCTGTTTTTT; CDR3aa: CASSRNRLAPVLFF
j_gene: TRBJ2-5; d_gene: .; abundance: .; v_gene: TRBV6-2/TRBV6-3; CDR3nt: TGTGCCAGCAGTTCTCCCCCCGTCCGAGAGACCCAGTACTTC; CDR3aa: CASSSPPVRETQYF
j_gene: TRBJ2-1; d_gene: TRBD2; abundance: .; v_gene: TRBV4-3; CDR3nt: TGCGCCAGCAGCCAAGATCTACTAGCGGGAGGAAGCTACAATGAGCAGTTCTTC; CDR3aa: CASSQDLLAGGSYNEQFF
j_gene: TRBJ1-5; d_gene: .; abundance: .; v_gene: TRBV2; CDR3nt: TGTGCCAGCAGCCTAGACAGGTTCTCCAATCAGCCCCAGCATTTT; CDR3aa: CASSLDRFSNQPQHF
j_gene: TRBJ1-1; d_gene: TRBD1; abundance: .; v_gene: TRBV30; CDR3nt: TGTGCCTGGAGTAATCACAGGGGTACGCGAACTGAAGCTTTCTTT; CDR3aa: CAWSNHRGTRTEAFF
j_gene: TRBJ1-1; d_gene: .; abundance: once; v_gene: TRBV28; CDR3nt: TGTGCCAGCAGTGTCACAGATACTATAAACACTGAAGCTTTCTTT; CDR3aa: CASSVTDTINTEAFF
j_gene: TRBJ2-3; d_gene: TRBD1; abundance: .; v_gene: TRBV2; CDR3nt: TGTGCCAGCAGGTGGACAGGGGGCACAGATACGCAGTATTTT; CDR3aa: CASRWTGGTDTQYF
j_gene: TRBJ1-2; d_gene: .; abundance: .; v_gene: TRBV28; CDR3nt: TGTGCCAGCAGTTTAGGTGAAGGCTATGGCTACACCTTC; CDR3aa: CASSLGEGYGYTF
j_gene: TRBJ1-4; d_gene: .; abundance: .; v_gene: TRBV20-1; CDR3nt: TGCAGTGCGCCAACTAATGAAAAACTGTTTTTT; CDR3aa: CSAPTNEKLFF
j_gene: TRBJ2-3; d_gene: TRBD1; abundance: .; v_gene: TRBV5-1; CDR3nt: TGCGCCAGCAGACCGGAATACAGGGGACGAGTAATGGATACGCAGTATTTT; CDR3aa: CASRPEYRGRVMDTQYF
j_gene: TRBJ2-7; d_gene: .; abundance: .; v_gene: TRBV7-8; CDR3nt: TGTGCCAGCAGCTTAAGGCCTCTTACGGGGTACGAGCAGTACTTC; CDR3aa: CASSLRPLTGYEQYF
j_gene: TRBJ1-2; d_gene: TRBD1; abundance: .; v_gene: TRBV6-1; CDR3nt: TGTGCCAGCAGGAGGGAAGGGGGCGCTGACTACACCTTC; CDR3aa: CASRREGGADYTF
j_gene: TRBJ1-6; d_gene: .; abundance: .; v_gene: TRBV28; CDR3nt: TGTGCCAGCAGTTTAATTGCCCCCGGGCAGACTAATTCACCCCTCCACTTT; CDR3aa: CASSLIAPGQTNSPLHF
j_gene: TRBJ1-1; d_gene: .; abundance: .; v_gene: TRBV7-9; CDR3nt: TGTGCCAGCAGCTTAGTGCAGGGAGGTGAAGCTTTCTTT; CDR3aa: CASSLVQGGEAFF
j_gene: TRBJ2-3; d_gene: .; abundance: .; v_gene: TRBV19; CDR3nt: TGTGCCAGTAGTAGGGGGGAGACTCGCACAGATACGCAGTATTTT; CDR3aa: CASSRGETRTDTQYF
j_gene: TRBJ1-5; d_gene: .; abundance: .; v_gene: TRBV4-1; CDR3nt: TGCGCCAGTCATCGTGGGCAGCCCCAGCATTTT; CDR3aa: CASHRGQPQHF
j_gene: TRBJ2-5; d_gene: .; abundance: .; v_gene: TRBV19; CDR3nt: TGTGCCAGTAGTACTACCGGGGGACAGACTTTCCAAGAGACCCAGTACTTC; CDR3aa: CASSTTGGQTFQETQYF
j_gene: TRBJ2-2; d_gene: .; abundance: .; v_gene: TRBV12-3/TRBV12-4; CDR3nt: TGTGCCAGCAGTCCACGGTATGGCGGGGAGCTGTTTTTT; CDR3aa: CASSPRYGGELFF
j_gene: TRBJ2-5; d_gene: TRBD2; abundance: .; v_gene: TRBV2; CDR3nt: TGTGCCAGCAGTGGGGGGCTAGCGGGAGTTTGGCAAGAGACCCAGTACTTC; CDR3aa: CASSGGLAGVWQETQYF
j_gene: TRBJ1-6; d_gene: .; abundance: .; v_gene: TRBV28; CDR3nt: TGTGCCAGCAGACCTCCCGTTTTGGCGGCTTCACCCCTCCACTTT; CDR3aa: CASRPPVLAASPLHF
j_gene: TRBJ1-1; d_gene: .; abundance: .; v_gene: TRBV7-8; CDR3nt: TGTGCCAGCAGCTTATACAGCGGTTCTGAAGCTTTCTTT; CDR3aa: CASSLYSGSEAFF
j_gene: TRBJ2-3; d_gene: TRBD2; abundance: .; v_gene: TRBV28; CDR3nt: TGTGCCAGCAGTTCACCGGGACTAGCGGATCTGACGGATACGCAGTATTTT; CDR3aa: CASSSPGLADLTDTQYF
j_gene: TRBJ2-7; d_gene: .; abundance: .; v_gene: TRBV4-3; CDR3nt: TGCGCCAGCAGCCAAGATACTGCTGGAAACTCCTACGAGCAGTACTTC; CDR3aa: CASSQDTAGNSYEQYF
j_gene: TRBJ2-7; d_gene: TRBD1; abundance: .; v_gene: TRBV6-5; CDR3nt: TGTGCCAGCAGTTACTCCGGGACAGGGGCCCACGAGCAGTACTTC; CDR3aa: CASSYSGTGAHEQYF
j_gene: TRBJ2-2; d_gene: TRBD2; abundance: .; v_gene: TRBV24-1; CDR3nt: TGTGCCACCAGAGGACTAGCGGGAACTAACACCGGGGAGCTGTTTTTT; CDR3aa: CATRGLAGTNTGELFF
j_gene: TRBJ1-2; d_gene: .; abundance: .; v_gene: TRBV28; CDR3nt: TGTGCCAGCAGTTCAACAGGAGACCCTAACTATGGCTACACCTTC; CDR3aa: CASSSTGDPNYGYTF
j_gene: TRBJ1-5; d_gene: TRBD1; abundance: .; v_gene: TRBV19; CDR3nt: TGTGCCAGTAGTGGACAGGGTTTTAGCAATCAGCCCCAGCATTTT; CDR3aa: CASSGQGFSNQPQHF
j_gene: TRBJ2-5; d_gene: TRBD2; abundance: once; v_gene: TRBV28; CDR3nt: TGTGCCAGCAGTTTAGGGCTAGCGGCAAGGACCCAGTACTTC; CDR3aa: CASSLGLAARTQYF
j_gene: TRBJ1-6; d_gene: .; abundance: .; v_gene: TRBV15; CDR3nt: TGTGCCACCAGCAGGACAGCTGAAAATTCACCCCTCCACTTT; CDR3aa: CATSRTAENSPLHF
j_gene: TRBJ2-2; d_gene: .; abundance: .; v_gene: TRBV7-3; CDR3nt: TGTGCCAGCAGCTTAACGGGAGGGGGAACCGGGGAGCTGTTTTTT; CDR3aa: CASSLTGGGTGELFF
j_gene: TRBJ1-4; d_gene: TRBD1; abundance: .; v_gene: TRBV30; CDR3nt: TGTGCCTGGAGTGTACTTCCAGGGGGCTATGAAAAACTGTTTTTT; CDR3aa: CAWSVLPGGYEKLFF
j_gene: TRBJ2-3; d_gene: TRBD2; abundance: .; v_gene: TRBV19; CDR3nt: TGTGCCAGTAGTAACAGCGGGAGGGCCCCAGATACGCAGTATTTT; CDR3aa: CASSNSGRAPDTQYF